These T cell receptor beta chains were read from a single sample in a study of early T cells in non-severe SARS-CoV-2 infection. TCRdb called the 5' RACE reads again in MiXCR, with one record for every CDR3 protein. Of tens of thousands of distinct CDR3 sequences in the sample, roughly 10% were seen once. Sequencing used whole blood. Receptors were obtained from an adult who was a healthcare worker with PCR-confirmed SARS-CoV-2 infection or an uninfected control (not recorded which). CDR3s leave out the opening cysteine and the closing phenylalanine or tryptophan. Fields, in order: J gene, V gene, CDR3 protein.

J: TRBJ2-3; V: TRBV6-2/TRBV6-3; CDR3: ASSYTPGRISSDTQY
J: TRBJ1-4; V: TRBV10-3; CDR3: ATGRGLNEKLF
J: TRBJ2-3; V: TRBV24-1; CDR3: ATSDLGRQY
J: TRBJ1-2; V: TRBV5-8; CDR3: ASSFSGSAGYT
J: TRBJ2-5; V: TRBV3-1; CDR3: ASSQVTAKQETQY
J: TRBJ2-2; V: TRBV6-2/TRBV6-3; CDR3: ASSYSPPGTGELF
J: TRBJ2-1; V: TRBV4-2; CDR3: ASSQGPAFYNEQF
J: TRBJ1-5; V: TRBV19; CDR3: ASSIRQGGNQPQH
J: TRBJ2-3; V: TRBV9; CDR3: ASSATSGTDTQY
J: TRBJ2-5; V: TRBV5-5; CDR3: ASSLEGHPGETQY
J: TRBJ2-1; V: TRBV2; CDR3: ASSVAQDEQF
J: TRBJ2-5; V: TRBV7-3; CDR3: ASSSTSGGYETQY
J: TRBJ2-6; V: TRBV12-3/TRBV12-4; CDR3: ASRGALPSGANVLT
J: TRBJ2-1; V: TRBV12-5; CDR3: ASGPPGLAGYNEQF
J: TRBJ1-1; V: TRBV29-1; CDR3: SVVTGSAPAF
J: TRBJ2-3; V: TRBV5-1; CDR3: ASGTSGASTDTQY
J: TRBJ1-1; V: TRBV6-5; CDR3: ASSSYRGTEAF
J: TRBJ2-7; V: TRBV15; CDR3: ATSRDRGGSYEQY
J: TRBJ2-4; V: TRBV14; CDR3: ASSQGGSTKNIQY
J: TRBJ1-6; V: TRBV5-5; CDR3: ASSLEQGTNSPLH
J: TRBJ1-1; V: TRBV7-3; CDR3: ASSFQGDTEAF
J: TRBJ2-2; V: TRBV14; CDR3: ASSLYPNTGELF
J: TRBJ2-5; V: TRBV20-1; CDR3: SALRRVGVETQY
J: TRBJ1-2; V: TRBV30; CDR3: AWRSRGYT
J: TRBJ2-5; V: TRBV11-2; CDR3: ASRSLRDRRKETQY
J: TRBJ2-3; V: TRBV29-1; CDR3: SVEDEGRGVSDTQY
J: TRBJ2-5; V: TRBV11-2; CDR3: ASRYSRDRGSEETQY